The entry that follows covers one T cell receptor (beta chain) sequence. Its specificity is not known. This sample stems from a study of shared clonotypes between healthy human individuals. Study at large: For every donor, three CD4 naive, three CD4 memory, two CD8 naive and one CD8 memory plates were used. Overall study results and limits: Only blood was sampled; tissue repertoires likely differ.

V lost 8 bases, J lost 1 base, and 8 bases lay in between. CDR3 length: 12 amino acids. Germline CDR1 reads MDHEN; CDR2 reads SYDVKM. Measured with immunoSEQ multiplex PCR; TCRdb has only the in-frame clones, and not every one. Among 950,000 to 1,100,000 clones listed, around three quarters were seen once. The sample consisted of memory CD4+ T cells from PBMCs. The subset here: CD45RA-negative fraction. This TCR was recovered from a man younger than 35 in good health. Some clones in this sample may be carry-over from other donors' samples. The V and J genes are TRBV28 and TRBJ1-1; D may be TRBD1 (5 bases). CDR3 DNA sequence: TGTGCCAGCTTCAGGGCGAACACTGAAGCTTTCTTT. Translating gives CASFRANTEAFF.